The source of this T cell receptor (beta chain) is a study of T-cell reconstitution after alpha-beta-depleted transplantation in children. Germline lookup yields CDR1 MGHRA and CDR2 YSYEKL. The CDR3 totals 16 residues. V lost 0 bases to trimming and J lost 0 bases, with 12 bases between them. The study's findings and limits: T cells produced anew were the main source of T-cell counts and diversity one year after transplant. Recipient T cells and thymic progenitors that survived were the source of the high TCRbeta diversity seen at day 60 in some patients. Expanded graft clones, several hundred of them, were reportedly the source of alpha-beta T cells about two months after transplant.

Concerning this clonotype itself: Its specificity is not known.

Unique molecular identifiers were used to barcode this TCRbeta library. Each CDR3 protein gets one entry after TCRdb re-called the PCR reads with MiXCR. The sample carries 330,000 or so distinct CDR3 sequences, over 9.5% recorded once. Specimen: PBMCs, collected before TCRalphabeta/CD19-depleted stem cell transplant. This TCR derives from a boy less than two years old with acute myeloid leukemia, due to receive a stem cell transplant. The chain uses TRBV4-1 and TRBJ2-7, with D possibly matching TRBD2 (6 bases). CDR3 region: CASSQEPGGYSYEQYF. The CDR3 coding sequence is TGCGCCAGCAGCCAAGAACCCGGGGGTTACTCCTACGAGCAGTACTTC.